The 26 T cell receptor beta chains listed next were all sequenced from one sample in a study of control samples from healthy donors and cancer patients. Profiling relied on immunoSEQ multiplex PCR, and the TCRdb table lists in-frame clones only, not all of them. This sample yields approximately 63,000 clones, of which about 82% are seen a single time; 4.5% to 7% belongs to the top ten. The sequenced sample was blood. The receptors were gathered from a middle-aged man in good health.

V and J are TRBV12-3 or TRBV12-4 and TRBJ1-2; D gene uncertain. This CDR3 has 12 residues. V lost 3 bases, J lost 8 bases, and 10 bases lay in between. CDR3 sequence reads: CASSLVNLGYTF. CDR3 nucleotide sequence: TGTGCCAGCAGTTTGGTGAATTTGGGCTACACCTTC.

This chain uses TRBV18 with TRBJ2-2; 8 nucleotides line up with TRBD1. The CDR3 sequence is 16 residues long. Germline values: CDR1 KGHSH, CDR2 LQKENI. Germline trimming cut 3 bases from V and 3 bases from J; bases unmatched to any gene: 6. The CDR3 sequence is CASSPLDRGDTGELFF. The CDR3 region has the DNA TGTGCCAGCTCACCCTTAGACAGGGGTGACACCGGGGAGCTGTTTTTT.

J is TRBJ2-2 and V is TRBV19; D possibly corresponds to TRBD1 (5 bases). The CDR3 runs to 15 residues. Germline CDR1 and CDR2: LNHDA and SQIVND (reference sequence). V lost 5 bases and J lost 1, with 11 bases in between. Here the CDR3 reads CASSPRQKNTGELFF. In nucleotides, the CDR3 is TGTGCCAGTAGTCCCCGACAGAAGAACACCGGGGAGCTGTTTTTT.

CDR3 region: CASRPGQLTEAFF. The CDR3 DNA reads TGTGCCAGCAGGCCGGGACAACTGACTGAAGCTTTCTTT. The rearrangement uses TRBV6-5 and TRBJ1-1; D perhaps matches TRBD1 (6 bases). The CDR3 has 13 residues. Trimming removed 6 bases from V and 5 bases from J, with 13 bases in between. Germline V lookup: CDR1 MNHEY, CDR2 SVGAGI.

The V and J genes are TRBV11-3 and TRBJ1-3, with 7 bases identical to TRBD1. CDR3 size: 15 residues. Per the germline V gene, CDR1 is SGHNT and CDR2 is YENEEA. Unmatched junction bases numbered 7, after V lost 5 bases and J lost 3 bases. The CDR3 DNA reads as TGTGCCAGCAGCCAAGAGGGGGCAATTGGAAACACCATATATTTT. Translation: CASSQEGAIGNTIYF. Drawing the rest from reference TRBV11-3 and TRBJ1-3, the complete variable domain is EAGVVQSPRYKIIEKKQPVAFWCNPISGHNTLYWYLQNLGQGPELLIRYENEEAVDDSQLPKDRFSAERLKGVDSTLKIQPAELGDSAVYLCASSQEGAIGNTIYFGEGSWLTVV.

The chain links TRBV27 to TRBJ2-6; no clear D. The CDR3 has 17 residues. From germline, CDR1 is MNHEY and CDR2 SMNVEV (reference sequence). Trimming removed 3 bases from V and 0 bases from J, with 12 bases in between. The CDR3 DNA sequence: TGTGCCAGCAGTTTTCATGGGGTTAGCTCTGGGGCCAACGTCCTGACTTTC. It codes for CASSFHGVSSGANVLTF.

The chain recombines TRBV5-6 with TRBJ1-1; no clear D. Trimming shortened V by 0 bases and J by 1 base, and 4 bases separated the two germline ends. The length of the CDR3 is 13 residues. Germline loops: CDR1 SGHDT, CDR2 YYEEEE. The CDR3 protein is CASSLGGNTEAFF. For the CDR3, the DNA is TGTGCCAGCAGCTTGGGGGGGAACACTGAAGCTTTCTTT.

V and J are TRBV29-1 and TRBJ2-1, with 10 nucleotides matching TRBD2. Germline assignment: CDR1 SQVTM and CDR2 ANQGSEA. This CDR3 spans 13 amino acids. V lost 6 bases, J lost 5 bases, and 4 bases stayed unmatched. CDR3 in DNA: TGCAGCGTCACTACTAGCGGGAACAATGAGCAGTTCTTC. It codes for CSVTTSGNNEQFF.

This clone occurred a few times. CDR3 sequence: CATSARRQNQPQHF. DNA of the CDR3: TGTGCCACCAGTGCCCGAAGGCAGAATCAGCCCCAGCATTTT. The J gene is TRBJ1-5, the V gene TRBV24-1; D unclear. The CDR3 loop spans 14 amino acids. Looked up from germline, CDR1 is KGHDR and CDR2 is SFDVKD. Trimming cost V 5 bases and J 4 bases, with 11 bases left between them.

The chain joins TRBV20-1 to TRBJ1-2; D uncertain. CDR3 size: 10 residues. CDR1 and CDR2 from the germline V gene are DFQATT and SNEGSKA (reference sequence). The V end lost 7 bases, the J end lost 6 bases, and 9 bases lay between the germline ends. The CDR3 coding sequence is TGCAGTGTTCAGAAAGATGGCTACACCTTC. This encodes CSVQKDGYTF.

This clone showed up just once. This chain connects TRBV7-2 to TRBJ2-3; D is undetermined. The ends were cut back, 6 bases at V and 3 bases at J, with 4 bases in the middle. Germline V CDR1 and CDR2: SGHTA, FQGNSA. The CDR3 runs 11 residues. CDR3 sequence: CASRLTDTQYF. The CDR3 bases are TGTGCCAGCAGATTGACAGATACGCAGTATTTT.

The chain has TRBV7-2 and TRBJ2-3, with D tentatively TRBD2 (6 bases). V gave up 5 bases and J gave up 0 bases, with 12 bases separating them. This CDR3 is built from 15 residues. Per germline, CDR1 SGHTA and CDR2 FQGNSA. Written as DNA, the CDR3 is TGTGCCAGCAGCGGGTGGAGGGTTAGCACAGATACGCAGTATTTT. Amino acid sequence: CASSGWRVSTDTQYF.

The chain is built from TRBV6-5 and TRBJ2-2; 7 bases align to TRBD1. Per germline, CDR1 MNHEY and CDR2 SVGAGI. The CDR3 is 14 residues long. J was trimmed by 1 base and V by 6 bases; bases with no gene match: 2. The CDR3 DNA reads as TGTGCCAGCAGGACAGGGCGGAACACCGGGGAGCTGTTTTTT. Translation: CASRTGRNTGELFF.

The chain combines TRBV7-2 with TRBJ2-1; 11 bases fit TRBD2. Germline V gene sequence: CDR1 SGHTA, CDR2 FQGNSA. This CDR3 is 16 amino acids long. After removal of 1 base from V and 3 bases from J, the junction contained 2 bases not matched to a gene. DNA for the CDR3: TGTGCCAGCAGCTTAGTGGGGACTAGCGGCTACAATGAGCAGTTCTTC. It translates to CASSLVGTSGYNEQFF.

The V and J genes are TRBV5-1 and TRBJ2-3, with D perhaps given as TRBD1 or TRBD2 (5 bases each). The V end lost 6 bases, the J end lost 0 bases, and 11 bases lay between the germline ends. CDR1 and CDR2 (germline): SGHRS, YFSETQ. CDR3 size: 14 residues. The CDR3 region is CASTRDPSTDTQYF. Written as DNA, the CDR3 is TGCGCCAGCACCCGGGACCCAAGCACAGATACGCAGTATTTT. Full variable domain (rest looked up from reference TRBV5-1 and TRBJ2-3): KAGVTQTPRYLIKTRGQQVTLSCSPISGHRSVSWYQQTPGQGLQFLFEYFSETQRNKGNFPGRFSGRQFSNSRSEMNVSTLELGDSALYLCASTRDPSTDTQYFGPGTRLTVL.

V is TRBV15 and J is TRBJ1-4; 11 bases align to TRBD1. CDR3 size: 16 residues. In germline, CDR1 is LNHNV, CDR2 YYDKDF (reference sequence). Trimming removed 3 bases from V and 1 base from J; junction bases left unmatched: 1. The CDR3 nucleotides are TGTGCCACCAGCAGGGACAGGGGGCTAACTAATGAAAAACTGTTTTTT. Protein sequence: CATSRDRGLTNEKLFF.

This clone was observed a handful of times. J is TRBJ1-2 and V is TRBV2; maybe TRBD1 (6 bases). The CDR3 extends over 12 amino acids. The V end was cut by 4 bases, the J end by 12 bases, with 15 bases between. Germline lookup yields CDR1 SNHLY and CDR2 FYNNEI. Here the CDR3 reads CASSGTATVDTF. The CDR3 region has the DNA TGTGCCAGCAGTGGGACAGCCACGGTTGACACCTTC.

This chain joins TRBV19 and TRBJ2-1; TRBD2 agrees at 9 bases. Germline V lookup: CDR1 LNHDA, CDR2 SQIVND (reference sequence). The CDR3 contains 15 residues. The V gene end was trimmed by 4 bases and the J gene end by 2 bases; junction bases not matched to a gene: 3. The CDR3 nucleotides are TGTGCCAGTAGTAGACTAGCGGACACCTACAATGAGCAGTTCTTC. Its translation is CASSRLADTYNEQFF.

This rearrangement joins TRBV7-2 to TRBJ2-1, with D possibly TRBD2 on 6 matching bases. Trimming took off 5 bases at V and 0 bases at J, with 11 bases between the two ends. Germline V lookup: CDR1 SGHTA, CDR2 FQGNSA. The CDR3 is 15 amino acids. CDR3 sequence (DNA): TGTGCCAGCAGCCCCCGCGGGGACTCCTACAATGAGCAGTTCTTC. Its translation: CASSPRGDSYNEQFF.

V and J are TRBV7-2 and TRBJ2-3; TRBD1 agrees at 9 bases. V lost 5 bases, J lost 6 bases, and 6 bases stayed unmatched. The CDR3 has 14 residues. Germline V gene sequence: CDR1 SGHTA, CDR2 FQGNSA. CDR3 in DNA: TGTGCCAGCAGCCCGAGGACAGGGGAGGATACGCAGTATTTT. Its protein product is CASSPRTGEDTQYF.

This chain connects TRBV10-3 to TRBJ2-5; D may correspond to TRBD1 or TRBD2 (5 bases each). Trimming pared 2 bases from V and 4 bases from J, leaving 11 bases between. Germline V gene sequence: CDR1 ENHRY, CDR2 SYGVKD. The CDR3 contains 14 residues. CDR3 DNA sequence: TGTGCCATCAGTGAGGGGGACCGTCCAGAGACCCAGTACTTC. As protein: CAISEGDRPETQYF.

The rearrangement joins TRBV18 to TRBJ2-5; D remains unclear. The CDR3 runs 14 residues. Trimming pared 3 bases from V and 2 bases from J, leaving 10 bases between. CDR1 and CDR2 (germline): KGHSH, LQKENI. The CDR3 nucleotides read TGTGCCAGCTCACCCTCGGACGTGCAAGAGACCCAGTACTTC. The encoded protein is CASSPSDVQETQYF.

The CDR3 spells CSAPAGNTQYF. In DNA form, the CDR3 reads TGCAGTGCTCCCGCGGGGAATACGCAGTATTTT. The chain uses TRBV20-1 and TRBJ2-3, with D perhaps matching TRBD2 (6 bases). This CDR3 has 11 residues. Between the trimmed V and J ends, which lost 5 bases and 7 bases, there was a span of 10 bases. Germline assignment: CDR1 DFQATT and CDR2 SNEGSKA (reference sequence).

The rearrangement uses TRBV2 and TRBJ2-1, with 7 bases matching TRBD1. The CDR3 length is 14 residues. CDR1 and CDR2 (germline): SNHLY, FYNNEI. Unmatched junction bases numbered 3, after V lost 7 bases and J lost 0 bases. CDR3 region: CASKGQPSYNEQFF. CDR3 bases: TGTGCCAGCAAGGGACAGCCCTCCTACAATGAGCAGTTCTTC.

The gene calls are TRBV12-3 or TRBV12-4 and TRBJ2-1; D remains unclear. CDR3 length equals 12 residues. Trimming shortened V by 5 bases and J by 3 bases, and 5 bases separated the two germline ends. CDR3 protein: CASSVRYNEQFF. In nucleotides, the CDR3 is TGTGCCAGCAGTGTTCGCTACAATGAGCAGTTCTTC.

The CDR3 loop reads CASSVGGSSGVYNEQFF. CDR3 DNA: TGTGCCAGCAGCGTAGGGGGTAGTAGCGGGGTGTACAATGAGCAGTTCTTC. The rearrangement joins TRBV9 to TRBJ2-1; 8 nucleotides align to TRBD2. Germline V lookup: CDR1 SGDLS, CDR2 YYNGEE. With 0 bases clipped from V and 4 bases from J, the junction kept 9 bases outside the gene matches. CDR3 length: 17 residues.